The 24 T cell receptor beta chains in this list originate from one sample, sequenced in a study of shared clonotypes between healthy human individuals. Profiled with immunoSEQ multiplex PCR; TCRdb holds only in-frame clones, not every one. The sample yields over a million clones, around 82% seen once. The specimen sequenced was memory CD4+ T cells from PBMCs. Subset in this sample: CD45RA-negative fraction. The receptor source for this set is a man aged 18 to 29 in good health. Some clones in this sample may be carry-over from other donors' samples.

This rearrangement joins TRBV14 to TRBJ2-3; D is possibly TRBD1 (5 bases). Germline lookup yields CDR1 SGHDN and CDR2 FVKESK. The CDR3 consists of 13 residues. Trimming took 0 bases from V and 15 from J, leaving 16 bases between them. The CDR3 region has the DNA TGTGCCAGCAGCCAAGATTGGCGCAGGGCTAGATATTTT. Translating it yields CASSQDWRRARYF.

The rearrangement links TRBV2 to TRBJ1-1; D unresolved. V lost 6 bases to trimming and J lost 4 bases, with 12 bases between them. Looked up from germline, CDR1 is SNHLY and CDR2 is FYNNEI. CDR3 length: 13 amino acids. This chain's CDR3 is CASSPLGITEAFF. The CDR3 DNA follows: TGTGCCAGCAGCCCTCTGGGGATCACTGAAGCTTTCTTT.

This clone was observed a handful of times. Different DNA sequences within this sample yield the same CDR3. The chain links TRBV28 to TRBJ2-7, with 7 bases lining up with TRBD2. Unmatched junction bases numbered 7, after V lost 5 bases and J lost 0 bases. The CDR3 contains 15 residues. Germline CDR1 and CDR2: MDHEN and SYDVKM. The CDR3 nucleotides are TGTGCCAGCAGTCTTTTAGCGGGCCCCTCCTACGAGCAGTACTTC. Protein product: CASSLLAGPSYEQYF.

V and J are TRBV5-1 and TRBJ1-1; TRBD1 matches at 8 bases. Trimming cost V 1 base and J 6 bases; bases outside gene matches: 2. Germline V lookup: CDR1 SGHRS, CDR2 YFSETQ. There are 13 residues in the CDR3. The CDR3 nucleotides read TGCGCCAGCAGCTTGACGACAGGGGCTGAAGCTTTCTTT. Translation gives CASSLTTGAEAFF.

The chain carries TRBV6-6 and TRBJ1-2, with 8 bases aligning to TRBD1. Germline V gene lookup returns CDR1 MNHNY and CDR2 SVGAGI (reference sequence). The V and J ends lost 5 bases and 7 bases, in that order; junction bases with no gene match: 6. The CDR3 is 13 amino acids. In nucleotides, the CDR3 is TGTGCCAGCAGTACAGGGGGAAAGGGTGGCTACACCTTC. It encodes CASSTGGKGGYTF.

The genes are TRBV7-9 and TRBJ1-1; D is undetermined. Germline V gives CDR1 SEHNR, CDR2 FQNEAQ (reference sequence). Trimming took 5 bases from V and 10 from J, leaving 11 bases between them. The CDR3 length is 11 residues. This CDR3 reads CASSEGPAAFF. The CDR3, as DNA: TGTGCCAGCAGCGAGGGCCCAGCAGCTTTCTTT.

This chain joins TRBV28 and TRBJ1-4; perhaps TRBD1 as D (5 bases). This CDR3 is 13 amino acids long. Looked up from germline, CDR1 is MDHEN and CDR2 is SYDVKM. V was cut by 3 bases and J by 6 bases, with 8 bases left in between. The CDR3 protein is CASSFPGHEKLFF. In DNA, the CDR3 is TGTGCCAGCAGTTTCCCGGGGCATGAAAAACTGTTTTTT.

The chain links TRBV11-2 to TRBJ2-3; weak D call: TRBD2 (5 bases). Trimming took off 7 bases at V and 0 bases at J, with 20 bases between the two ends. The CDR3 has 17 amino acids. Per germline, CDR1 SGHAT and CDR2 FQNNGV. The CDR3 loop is CASTKNPPGSSTDTQYF. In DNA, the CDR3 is TGTGCCAGCACCAAAAACCCCCCGGGGTCTAGCACAGATACGCAGTATTTT.

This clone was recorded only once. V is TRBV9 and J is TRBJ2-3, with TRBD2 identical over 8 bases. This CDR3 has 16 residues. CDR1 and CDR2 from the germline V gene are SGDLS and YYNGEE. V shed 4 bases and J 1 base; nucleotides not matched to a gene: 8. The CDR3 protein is CASSPTGRGGTDTQYF. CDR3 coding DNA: TGTGCCAGCAGCCCAACGGGGCGGGGGGGCACAGATACGCAGTATTTT.

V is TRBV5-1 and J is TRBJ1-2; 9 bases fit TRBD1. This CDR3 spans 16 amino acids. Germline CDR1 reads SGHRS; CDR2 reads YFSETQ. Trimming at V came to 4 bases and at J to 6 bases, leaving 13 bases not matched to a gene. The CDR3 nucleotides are TGCGCCAGCAGCCTGTTAATTGCGGGACAGGGTGATGGCTACACCTTC. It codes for CASSLLIAGQGDGYTF. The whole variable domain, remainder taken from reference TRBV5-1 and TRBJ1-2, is KAGVTQTPRYLIKTRGQQVTLSCSPISGHRSVSWYQQTPGQGLQFLFEYFSETQRNKGNFPGRFSGRQFSNSRSEMNVSTLELGDSALYLCASSLLIAGQGDGYTFGSGTRLTVV.

The CDR3 is CASTRGRYPGIEANVLTF. Here the CDR3 DNA reads TGTGCCAGTACCCGGGGTCGCTACCCGGGTATCGAGGCCAACGTCCTGACTTTC. The V and J genes are TRBV19 and TRBJ2-6; D might be TRBD2 (5 bases). CDR1 is LNHDA and CDR2 is SQIVND in the germline V gene (reference sequence). V was cut by 7 bases and J by 6 bases, with 25 bases left in between. The CDR3 has 18 amino acids.

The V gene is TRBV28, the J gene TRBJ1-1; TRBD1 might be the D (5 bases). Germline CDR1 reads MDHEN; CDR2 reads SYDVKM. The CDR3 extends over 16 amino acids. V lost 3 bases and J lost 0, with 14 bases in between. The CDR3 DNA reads TGTGCCAGCAGTTTGTTTCGGGGACCGTTGAACACTGAAGCTTTCTTT. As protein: CASSLFRGPLNTEAFF.

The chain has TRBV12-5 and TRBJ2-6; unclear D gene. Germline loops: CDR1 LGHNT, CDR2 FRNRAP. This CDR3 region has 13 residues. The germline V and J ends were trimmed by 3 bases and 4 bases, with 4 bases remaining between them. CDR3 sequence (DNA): TGTGCTAGTGGTTTTACAGGGGCCAACGTCCTGACTTTC. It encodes CASGFTGANVLTF.

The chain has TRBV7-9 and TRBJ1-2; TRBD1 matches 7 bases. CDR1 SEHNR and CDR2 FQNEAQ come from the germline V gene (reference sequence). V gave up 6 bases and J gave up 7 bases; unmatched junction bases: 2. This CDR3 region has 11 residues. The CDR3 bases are TGTGCCAGCAGTTACAGGGGTGGCTACACCTTC. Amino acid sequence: CASSYRGGYTF. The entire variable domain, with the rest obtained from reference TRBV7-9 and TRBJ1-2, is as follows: DTGVSQNPRHKITKRGQNVTFRCDPISEHNRLYWYRQTLGQGPEFLTYFQNEAQLEKSRLLSDRFSAERPKGSFSTLEIQRTEQGDSAMYLCASSYRGGYTFGSGTRLTVV.

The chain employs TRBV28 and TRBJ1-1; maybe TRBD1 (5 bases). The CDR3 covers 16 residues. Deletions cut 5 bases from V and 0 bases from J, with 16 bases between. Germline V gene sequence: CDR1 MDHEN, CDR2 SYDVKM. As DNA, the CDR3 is TGTGCCAGCAGTCTCATAACCGGGACTGTGAACACTGAAGCTTTCTTT. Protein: CASSLITGTVNTEAFF.

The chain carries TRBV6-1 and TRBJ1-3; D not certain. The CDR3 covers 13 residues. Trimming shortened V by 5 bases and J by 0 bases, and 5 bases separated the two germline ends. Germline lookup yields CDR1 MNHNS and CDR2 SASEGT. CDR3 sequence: CASSTSSGNTIYF. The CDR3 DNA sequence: TGTGCCAGCAGTACAAGCTCTGGAAACACCATATATTTT.

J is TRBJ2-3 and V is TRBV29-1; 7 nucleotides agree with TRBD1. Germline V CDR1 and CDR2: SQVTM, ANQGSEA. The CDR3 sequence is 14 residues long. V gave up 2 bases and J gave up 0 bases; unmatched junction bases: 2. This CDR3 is CSVESTGSTDTQYF. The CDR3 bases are TGCAGCGTTGAATCGACAGGGAGCACAGATACGCAGTATTTT.

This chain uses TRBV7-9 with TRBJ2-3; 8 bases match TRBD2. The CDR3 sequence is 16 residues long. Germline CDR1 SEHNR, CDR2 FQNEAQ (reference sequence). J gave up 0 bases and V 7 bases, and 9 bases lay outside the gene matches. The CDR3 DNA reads TGTGCCAGCAACGTAGCGGGGCGACCTAGCACAGATACGCAGTATTTT. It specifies CASNVAGRPSTDTQYF.

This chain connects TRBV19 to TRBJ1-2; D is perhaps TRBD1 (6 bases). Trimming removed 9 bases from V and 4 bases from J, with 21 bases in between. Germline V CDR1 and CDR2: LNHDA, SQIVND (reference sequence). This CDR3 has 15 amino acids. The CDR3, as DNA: TGTGCCAGCAGTTCGGGGGCATATAGGGTCTATGGCTACACCTTC. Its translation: CASSSGAYRVYGYTF.

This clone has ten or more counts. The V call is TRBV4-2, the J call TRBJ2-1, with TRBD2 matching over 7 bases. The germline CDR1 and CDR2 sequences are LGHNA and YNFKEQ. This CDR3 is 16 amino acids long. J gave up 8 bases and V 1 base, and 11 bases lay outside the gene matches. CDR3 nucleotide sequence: TGTGCCAGCAGCCAAGCCCGGCGGGAGCTTCACGATGAGCAGTTCTTC. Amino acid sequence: CASSQARRELHDEQFF.

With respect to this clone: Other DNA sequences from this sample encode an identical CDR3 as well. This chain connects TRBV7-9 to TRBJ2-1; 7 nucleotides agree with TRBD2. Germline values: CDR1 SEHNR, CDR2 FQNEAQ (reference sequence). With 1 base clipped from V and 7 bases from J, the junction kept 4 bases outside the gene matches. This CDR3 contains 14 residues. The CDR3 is CASSLGLAGNEQFF. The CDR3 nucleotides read TGTGCCAGCAGCTTAGGACTAGCTGGGAATGAGCAGTTCTTC.

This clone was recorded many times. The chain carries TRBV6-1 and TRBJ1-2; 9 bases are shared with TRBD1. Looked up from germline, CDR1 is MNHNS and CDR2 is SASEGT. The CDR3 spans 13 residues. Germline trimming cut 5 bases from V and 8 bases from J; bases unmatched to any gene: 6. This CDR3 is CASSIDRGGGYTF. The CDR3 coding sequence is TGTGCCAGCAGTATTGACAGGGGGGGCGGCTACACCTTC.

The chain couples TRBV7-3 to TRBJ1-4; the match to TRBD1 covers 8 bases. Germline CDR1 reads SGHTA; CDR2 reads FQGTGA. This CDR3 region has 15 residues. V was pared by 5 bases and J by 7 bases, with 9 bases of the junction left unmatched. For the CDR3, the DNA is TGTGCCAGCAGCGACAGGGCAGGGGGCGGTGAAAAACTGTTTTTT. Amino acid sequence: CASSDRAGGGEKLFF.

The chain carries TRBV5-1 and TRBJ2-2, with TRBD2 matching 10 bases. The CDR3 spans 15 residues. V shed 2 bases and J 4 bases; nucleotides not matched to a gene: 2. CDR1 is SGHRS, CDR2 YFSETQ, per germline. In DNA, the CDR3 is TGCGCCAGCAGCTTAGGGACTAGCGCCACCGGGGAGCTGTTTTTT. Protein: CASSLGTSATGELFF. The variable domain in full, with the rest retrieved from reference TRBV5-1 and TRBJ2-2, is KAGVTQTPRYLIKTRGQQVTLSCSPISGHRSVSWYQQTPGQGLQFLFEYFSETQRNKGNFPGRFSGRQFSNSRSEMNVSTLELGDSALYLCASSLGTSATGELFFGEGSRLTVL.